The clone carrying this T cell receptor (beta chain) occurred a few times. TCRdb independently ran MiXCR on the 5' RACE reads; one entry per CDR3 protein. The sample includes 450,000 to 500,000 distinct CDR3 sequences, about 13% of them seen just once. This sample stems from a study of identical twins. The data were also submitted as part of a second study, on yellow fever vaccine responses in identical twins.

Sequencing used CD4+ T cells sorted from blood. This TCR derives from a woman younger than 30 in good health.

In DNA, the CDR3 is TGCGCCAGCAGCCACGGAGCCGGGACGCTCCCCTTGGAGCAGTACTTC. Translating it yields CASSHGAGTLPLEQYF. The rearrangement links TRBV4-3 to TRBJ2-7; D is perhaps TRBD1 or TRBD2 (5 bases each). The germline V gene encodes CDR1 LGHNA and CDR2 YSLEER. The CDR3 runs 16 residues. The V gene lost 3 bases and the J gene lost 7 bases, with 22 bases spanning the gap.